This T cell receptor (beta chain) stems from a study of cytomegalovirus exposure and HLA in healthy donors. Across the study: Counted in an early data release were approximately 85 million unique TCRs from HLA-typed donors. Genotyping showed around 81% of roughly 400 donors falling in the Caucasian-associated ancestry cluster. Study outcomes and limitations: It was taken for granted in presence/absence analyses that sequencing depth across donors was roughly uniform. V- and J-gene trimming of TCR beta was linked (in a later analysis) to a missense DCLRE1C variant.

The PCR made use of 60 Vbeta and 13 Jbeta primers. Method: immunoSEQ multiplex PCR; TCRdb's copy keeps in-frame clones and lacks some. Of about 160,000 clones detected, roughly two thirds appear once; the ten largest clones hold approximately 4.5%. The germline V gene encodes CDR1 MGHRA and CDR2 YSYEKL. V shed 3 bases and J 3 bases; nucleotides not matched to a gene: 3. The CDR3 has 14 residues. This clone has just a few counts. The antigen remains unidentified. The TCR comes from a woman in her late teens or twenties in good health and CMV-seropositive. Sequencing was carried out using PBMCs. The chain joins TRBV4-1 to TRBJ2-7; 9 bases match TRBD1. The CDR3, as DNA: TGCGCCAGCAGCCACTTGGACAGGGGCTACGAGCAGTACTTC. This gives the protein CASSHLDRGYEQYF.